This TCR beta chain was captured by sequencing in a study of blood T cell repertoires in COVID-19. Libraries were prepared by immunoSEQ multiplex PCR; TCRdb keeps only in-frame clonotypes and omits some of them. This sample has hundreds of thousands of clones; about 87% occur once, and the top ten carry approximately 1.4%. The V gene end was trimmed by 6 bases and the J gene end by 1 base; junction bases not matched to a gene: 7. The CDR3 totals 15 residues. Per the germline V gene, CDR1 is KGHSH and CDR2 is LQKENI. The specimen sequenced was peripheral blood. The rearrangement uses TRBV18 and TRBJ1-1; TRBD1 agrees at 8 bases. The sequence derives from a woman between 40 and 50 years old who had recovered from COVID-19. The CDR3 reads CASSPDREWNTEAFF. The DNA of the CDR3 is TGTGCCAGCTCTCCGGACAGGGAGTGGAACACTGAAGCTTTCTTT.